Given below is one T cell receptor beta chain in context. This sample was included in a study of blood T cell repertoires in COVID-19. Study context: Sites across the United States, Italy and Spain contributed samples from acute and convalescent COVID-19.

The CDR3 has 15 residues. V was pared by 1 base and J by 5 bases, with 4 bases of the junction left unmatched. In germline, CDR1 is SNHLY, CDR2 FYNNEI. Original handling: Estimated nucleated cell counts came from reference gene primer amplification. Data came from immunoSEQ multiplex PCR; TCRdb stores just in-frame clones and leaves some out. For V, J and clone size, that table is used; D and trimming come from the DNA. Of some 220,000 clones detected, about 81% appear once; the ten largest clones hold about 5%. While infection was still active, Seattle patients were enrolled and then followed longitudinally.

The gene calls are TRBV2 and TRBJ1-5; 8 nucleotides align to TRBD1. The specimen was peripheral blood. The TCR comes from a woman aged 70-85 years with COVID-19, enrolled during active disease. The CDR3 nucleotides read TGTGCCAGCAGTGAAGAGGCAGGGGGCGATCAGCCCCAGCATTTT. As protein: CASSEEAGGDQPQHF.